The clone carrying this T cell receptor (beta chain) is labeled as medium-sized. Clones were sequenced by immunoSEQ multiplex PCR, and TCRdb holds only the in-frame ones, with some missing. The table shows about 39,000 clones, with 65% to 70% occurring only once. Germline V gene sequence: CDR1 SGHNT, CDR2 YENEEA. The CDR3 length is 17 residues. V gave up 0 bases and J gave up 8 bases, with 20 bases separating them. The data were obtained in a study of cytotoxic CD8 clonotypes in ibrutinib-treated CLL. Study-wide background: Specimens for response were gathered following a median around eleven months of therapy, spanning 6 to 36.

The sequencing here drew on PBMCs, taken at disease progression, from a patient treated with ibrutinib. The chain joins TRBV11-3 to TRBJ2-4; D is perhaps TRBD1 (6 bases). The source is a human donor with chronic lymphocytic leukemia. CDR3 region: CASSLDRLQTGLDIQYF. In nucleotides, the CDR3 is TGTGCCAGCAGCTTAGATCGGTTGCAAACAGGGTTGGACATTCAGTACTTC.